This TCR beta chain stems from a study of Ad26.COV2.S vaccination and SARS-CoV-2 variants. The protocol was immunoSEQ multiplex PCR, while the TCRdb copy is restricted to in-frame clones and leaves out a portion. This table has about 350,000 clones, about 90% appearing once. Study-wide results and limits: Similar non-spike TCR breadth was observed in recipients of vaccine and of placebo. Marked by substantial breadth, spike-specific CD8+ and CD4+ T cell responses were reportedly seen after vaccination. Among vaccine recipients, spike-specific TCR breadth exceeded that of placebo recipients.

About this clone: What it binds is not known.

The CDR3 has 14 residues. With 4 bases removed from V and 5 bases from J, the gap between germline ends came to 13 bases. CDR1 is SGHNT and CDR2 is YYREEE in the germline V gene (reference sequence). The J gene is TRBJ2-4, the V gene TRBV5-4; either TRBD1 or TRBD2 may fit D (6 bases each). The sample consisted of peripheral blood, taken after recovery from COVID-19. The origin of this receptor is a human donor who had recovered from COVID-19. Written as DNA, the CDR3 is TGTGCCAGCAGCGTAAGGGGGGCGGAAAACATTCAGTACTTC. Protein sequence: CASSVRGAENIQYF.